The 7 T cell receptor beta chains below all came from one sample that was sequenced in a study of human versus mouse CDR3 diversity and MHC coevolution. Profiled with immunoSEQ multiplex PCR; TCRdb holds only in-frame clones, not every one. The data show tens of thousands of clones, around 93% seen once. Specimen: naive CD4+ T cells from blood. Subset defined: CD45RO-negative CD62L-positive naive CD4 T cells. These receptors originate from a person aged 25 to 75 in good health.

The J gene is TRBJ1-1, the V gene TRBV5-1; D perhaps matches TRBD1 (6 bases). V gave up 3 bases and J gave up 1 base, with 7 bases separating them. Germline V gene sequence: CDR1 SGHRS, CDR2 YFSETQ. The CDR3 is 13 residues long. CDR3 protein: CASSSTGNTEAFF. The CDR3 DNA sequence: TGCGCCAGCAGCTCGACAGGGAACACTGAAGCTTTCTTT.

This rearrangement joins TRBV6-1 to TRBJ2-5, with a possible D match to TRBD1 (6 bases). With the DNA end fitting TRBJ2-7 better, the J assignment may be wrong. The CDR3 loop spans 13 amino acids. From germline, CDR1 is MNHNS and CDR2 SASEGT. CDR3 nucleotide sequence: TGTGCCAGCAGTGCCCGGACAGCCTACGAGCAGTACTTC. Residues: CASSARTAYEQYF.

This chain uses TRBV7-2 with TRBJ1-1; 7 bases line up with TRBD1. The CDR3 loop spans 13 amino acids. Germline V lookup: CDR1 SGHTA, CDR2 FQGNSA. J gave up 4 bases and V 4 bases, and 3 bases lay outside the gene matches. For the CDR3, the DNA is TGTGCCAGCAGCTCCAGGGGGACCACTGAAGCTTTCTTT. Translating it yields CASSSRGTTEAFF.

CDR3 in amino acids: CATSRAGEGTGELFF. The CDR3, as DNA: TGTGCCACCAGCAGAGCGGGGGAGGGGACCGGGGAGCTGTTTTTT. V usage is TRBV15 and J usage is TRBJ2-2; TRBD2 agrees at 7 bases. This CDR3 has 15 amino acids. Germline loops: CDR1 LNHNV, CDR2 YYDKDF (reference sequence). The V and J ends lost 1 base and 5 bases, in that order; junction bases with no gene match: 4.

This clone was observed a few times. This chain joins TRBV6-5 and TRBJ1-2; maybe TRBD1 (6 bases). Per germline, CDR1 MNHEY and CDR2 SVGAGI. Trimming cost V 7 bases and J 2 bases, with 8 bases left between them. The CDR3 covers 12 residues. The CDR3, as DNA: TGTGCCAGCACCACAGGGAACTATGGCTACACCTTC. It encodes CASTTGNYGYTF.

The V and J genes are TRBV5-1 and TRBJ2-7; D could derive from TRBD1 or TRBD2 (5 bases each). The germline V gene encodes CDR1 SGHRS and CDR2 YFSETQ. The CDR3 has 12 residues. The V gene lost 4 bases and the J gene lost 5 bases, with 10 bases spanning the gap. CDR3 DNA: TGCGCCAGCAGCCTGGGGGAGAACGAGCAGTACTTC. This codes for CASSLGENEQYF.

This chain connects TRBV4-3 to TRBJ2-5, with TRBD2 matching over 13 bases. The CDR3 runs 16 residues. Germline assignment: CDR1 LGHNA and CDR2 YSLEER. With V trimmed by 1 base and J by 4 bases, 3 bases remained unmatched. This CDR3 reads CASSQGRLAGGETQYF. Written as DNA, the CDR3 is TGCGCCAGCAGCCAAGGGAGACTAGCGGGGGGAGAGACCCAGTACTTC.